This TCR beta chain stems from a study of cytomegalovirus exposure and HLA in healthy donors. In regard to this clone: What it binds is unknown.

Germline CDR1 is MNHEY and CDR2 is SMNVEV (reference sequence). The V and J ends lost 8 bases and 3 bases respectively, with 11 bases between them. The CDR3 has 12 residues. Use of 60 Vbeta and 13 Jbeta primers characterized the PCR. Generated by immunoSEQ multiplex PCR, the TCRdb table keeps only in-frame clones and is missing some. The sample holds roughly 150,000 clones, over 70% seen once. Study-wide findings and caveats: Cytomegalovirus association was assigned to approximately 180 TCR beta chains. Some highly shared sequence variants likely arose as a pipeline artifact. In an earlier analysis, in some 500 donors, most V segments appeared productive either ~87% or ~30% of the time.

Healthy individuals who donated bone marrow served as the donors. This sequence was found in a woman in her thirties or forties in good health and CMV-seronegative. The source material was PBMCs. V usage is TRBV27 and J usage is TRBJ2-7; a possible D gene is TRBD2 (6 bases). Here the CDR3 DNA reads TGTGCCAGCGGCGGTAGCGGCTACGAGCAGTACTTC. This encodes CASGGSGYEQYF.